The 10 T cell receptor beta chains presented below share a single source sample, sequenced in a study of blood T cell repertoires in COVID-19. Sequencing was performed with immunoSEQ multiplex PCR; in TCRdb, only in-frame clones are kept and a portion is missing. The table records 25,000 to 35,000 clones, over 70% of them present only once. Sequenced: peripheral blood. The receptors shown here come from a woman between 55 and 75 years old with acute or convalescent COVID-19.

CDR3 loop: CASNHGGSTYEQYF. Here the CDR3 DNA reads TGTGCCAGCAACCACGGGGGGTCCACCTACGAGCAGTACTTC. The J gene is TRBJ2-7, the V gene TRBV6-5, with TRBD2 matching 7 bases. Germline V lookup: CDR1 MNHEY, CDR2 SVGAGI. The J segment lost 2 bases and the V segment lost 7 bases, leaving 8 bases of the junction unmatched. The CDR3 extends over 14 amino acids.

The CDR3 spells CASSLAPTTYEQYF. The DNA for the CDR3 is TGTGCCAGCAGCTTGGCCCCTACTACATACGAGCAGTACTTC. This chain links TRBV5-4 with TRBJ2-7; no definite D call. V dropped 0 bases and J dropped 4 bases, with 11 bases sitting between them. The V gene's germline CDR1 is SGHNT and CDR2 YYREEE (reference sequence). The CDR3 sequence is 14 residues long.

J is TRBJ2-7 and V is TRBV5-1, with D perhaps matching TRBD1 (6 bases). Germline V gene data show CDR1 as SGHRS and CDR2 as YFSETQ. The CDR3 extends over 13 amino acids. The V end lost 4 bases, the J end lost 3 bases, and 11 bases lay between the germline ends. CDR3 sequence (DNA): TGCGCCAGCAGCCTAGGACAGAACTACGAGCAGTACTTC. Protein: CASSLGQNYEQYF.

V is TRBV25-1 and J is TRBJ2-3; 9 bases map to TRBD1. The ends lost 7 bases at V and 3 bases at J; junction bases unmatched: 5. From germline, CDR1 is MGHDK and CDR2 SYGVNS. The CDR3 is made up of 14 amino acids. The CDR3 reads CASISTGGTDTQYF. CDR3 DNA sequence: TGTGCCAGCATTTCGACAGGGGGTACAGATACGCAGTATTTT. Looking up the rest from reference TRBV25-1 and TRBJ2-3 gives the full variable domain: EADIYQTPRYLVIGTGKKITLECSQTMGHDKMYWYQQDPGMELHLIHYSYGVNSTEKGDLSSESTVSRIRTEHFPLTLESARPSHTSQYLCASISTGGTDTQYFGPGTRLTVL.

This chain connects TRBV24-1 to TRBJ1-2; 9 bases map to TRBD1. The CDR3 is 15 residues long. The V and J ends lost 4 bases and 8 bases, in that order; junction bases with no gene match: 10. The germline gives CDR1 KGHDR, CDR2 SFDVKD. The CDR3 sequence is CATSDPGQGWEGYTF. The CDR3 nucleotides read TGTGCCACCAGTGACCCGGGACAGGGCTGGGAGGGCTACACCTTC.

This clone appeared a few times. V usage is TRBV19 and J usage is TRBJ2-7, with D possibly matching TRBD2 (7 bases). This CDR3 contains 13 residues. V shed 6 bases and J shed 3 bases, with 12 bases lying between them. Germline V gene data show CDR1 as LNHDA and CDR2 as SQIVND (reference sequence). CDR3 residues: CASSGGLSYEQYF. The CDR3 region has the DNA TGTGCCAGTAGCGGGGGGCTGAGCTACGAGCAGTACTTC.

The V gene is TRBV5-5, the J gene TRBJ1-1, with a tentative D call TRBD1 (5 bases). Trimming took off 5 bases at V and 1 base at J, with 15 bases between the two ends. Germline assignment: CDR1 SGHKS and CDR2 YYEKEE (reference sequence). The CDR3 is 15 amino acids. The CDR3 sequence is CASSWRGGANTEAFF. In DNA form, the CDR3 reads TGTGCCAGCAGTTGGAGAGGTGGGGCGAACACTGAAGCTTTCTTT.

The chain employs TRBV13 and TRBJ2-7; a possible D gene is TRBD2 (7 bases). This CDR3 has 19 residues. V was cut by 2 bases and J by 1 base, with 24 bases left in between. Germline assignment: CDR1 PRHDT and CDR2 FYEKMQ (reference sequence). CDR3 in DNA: TGTGCCAGCAGCTTAAGGGGGGGTCCCTTACACCAAGCTTCCTACGAGCAGTACTTC. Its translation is CASSLRGGPLHQASYEQYF.

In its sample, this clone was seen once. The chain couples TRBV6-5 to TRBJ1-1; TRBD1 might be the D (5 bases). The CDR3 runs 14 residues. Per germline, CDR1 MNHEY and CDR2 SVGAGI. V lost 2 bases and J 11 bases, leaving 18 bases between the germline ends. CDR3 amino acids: CASSYRPGILSAFF. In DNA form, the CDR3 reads TGTGCCAGCAGTTACCGGCCAGGGATACTCTCCGCTTTCTTT.

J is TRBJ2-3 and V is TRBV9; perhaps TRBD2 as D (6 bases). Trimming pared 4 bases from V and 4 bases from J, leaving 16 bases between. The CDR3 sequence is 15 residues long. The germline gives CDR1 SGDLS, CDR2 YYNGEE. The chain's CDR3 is CASSLGLRSPDTQYF. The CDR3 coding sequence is TGTGCCAGCAGCTTGGGACTCCGTTCTCCAGATACGCAGTATTTT.